The 21 T cell receptor beta chains given below trace back to one sample, sequenced in a study of OX40 agonist ivuxolimab in advanced cancers. The protocol was immunoSEQ multiplex PCR, while the TCRdb copy is restricted to in-frame clones and leaves out a portion. The sample contains around 56,000 clones, 82% of which appear only once. The sample in question was CD4+ or CD8+ T cells sorted from blood, obtained in a trial of the OX40 agonist ivuxolimab. Source of these receptors: an adult with an advanced solid tumor such as melanoma, head and neck, liver or kidney cancer.

This clone has just one count. The CDR3 DNA reads TGTGCCAGTAGTATCCTCCTTTCAGGGCAGGATGGCTACACCTTC. It translates to CASSILLSGQDGYTF. The chain joins TRBV19 to TRBJ1-2, with a weak D call TRBD1 (5 bases). This CDR3 is 15 amino acids long. Germline V gene lookup returns CDR1 LNHDA and CDR2 SQIVND (reference sequence). Between the trimmed V and J ends, which lost 3 bases and 6 bases, there was a span of 17 bases. Full variable domain (remainder filled in from reference TRBV19 and TRBJ1-2): DGGITQSPKYLFRKEGQNVTLSCEQNLNHDAMYWYRQDPGQGLRLIYYSQIVNDFQKGDIAEGYSVSREKKESFPLTVTSAQKNPTAFYLCASSILLSGQDGYTFGSGTRLTVV.

The gene calls are TRBV5-1 and TRBJ1-3, with a possible D match to TRBD1 (6 bases). The V and J ends lost 4 bases and 1 base respectively, with 9 bases between them. The CDR3 is 14 residues long. CDR1 is SGHRS and CDR2 is YFSETQ in the germline V gene. The CDR3 DNA is TGCGCCAGCAGCCGGGGGGCTTCTGGAAACACCATATATTTT. It yields the protein CASSRGASGNTIYF.

CDR3 residues: CASSGQGRGYGYTF. DNA of the CDR3: TGTGCCAGTAGCGGACAGGGGAGGGGATATGGCTACACCTTC. J is TRBJ1-2 and V is TRBV19, with 9 nucleotides matching TRBD1. The ends lost 6 bases at V and 5 bases at J; junction bases unmatched: 7. The CDR3 has 14 residues. CDR1 and CDR2 from the germline V gene are LNHDA and SQIVND (reference sequence).

The rearrangement uses TRBV4-2 and TRBJ2-1; possible D gene TRBD1, 6 bases. Between the trimmed V and J ends, which lost 1 base and 7 bases, there was a span of 20 bases. Germline CDR1 is LGHNA and CDR2 is YNFKEQ. The CDR3 runs 17 residues. The CDR3 spells CASSQVFGQPKVNEQFF. CDR3 nucleotides: TGTGCCAGCAGCCAAGTTTTCGGACAGCCGAAGGTGAATGAGCAGTTCTTC.

The gene calls are TRBV6-4 and TRBJ2-1, with 7 bases matching TRBD1. The CDR3 consists of 12 residues. In germline, CDR1 is MRHNA, CDR2 SNTAGT. Trimming took 4 bases from V and 11 from J; bases not matched to a gene: 5. CDR3 in DNA: TGTGCCAGCAGTGCGGACAGGCTCAAGCAGTTCTTC. Translating it yields CASSADRLKQFF.

The V call is TRBV30, the J call TRBJ2-4; 7 bases match TRBD1. Germline assignment: CDR1 GTSNPN and CDR2 SVGIG (reference sequence). With 4 bases clipped from V and 13 bases from J, the junction kept 7 bases outside the gene matches. CDR3 length: 11 amino acids. As DNA, the CDR3 is TGTGCCTGGAACCGACAGGGCCAACAGTACTTC. Encoded protein: CAWNRQGQQYF. Based on the CDR3 plus reference TRBV30 and TRBJ2-4, the full variable domain is SQTIHQWPATLVQPVGSPLSLECTVEGTSNPNLYWYRQAAGRGLQLLFYSVGIGQISSEVPQNLSASRPQDRQFILSSKKLLLSDSGFYLCAWNRQGQQYFGAGTRLSVL.

This chain connects TRBV12-5 to TRBJ2-1; 12 bases align to TRBD2. V shed 5 bases, J shed 0 bases, and the junction held 5 bases outside the gene matches. Germline V gene lookup returns CDR1 LGHNT and CDR2 FRNRAP. The CDR3 covers 17 residues. The CDR3 sequence is CASGGGGLAGSYNEQFF. The CDR3 bases are TGTGCTAGTGGTGGGGGGGGACTAGCGGGCTCCTACAATGAGCAGTTCTTC.

The gene calls are TRBV6-7 and TRBJ2-7, with 13 bases fitting TRBD2. TRBV6-7 is sorted into the ORF group, with uncertain function. The CDR3 consists of 16 residues. With V trimmed by 4 bases and J by 4 bases, 7 bases remained unmatched. The CDR3 here is CASSCITSGRGYEQYF. In DNA form, the CDR3 reads TGTGCCAGCAGTTGCATCACTAGCGGGAGGGGGTACGAGCAGTACTTC.

The rearrangement joins TRBV29-1 to TRBJ2-6; TRBD1 agrees at 7 bases. V shed 7 bases, J shed 3 bases, and the junction held 3 bases outside the gene matches. The germline gives CDR1 SQVTM, CDR2 ANQGSEA. The CDR3 runs to 13 residues. CDR3 loop: CSARGFGANVLTF. The CDR3 nucleotides read TGCAGCGCCAGGGGGTTTGGGGCCAACGTCCTGACTTTC.

V usage is TRBV19 and J usage is TRBJ1-1; D is unresolved. Germline CDR1 reads LNHDA; CDR2 reads SQIVND (reference sequence). This CDR3 has 14 residues. V shed 10 bases and J shed 0 bases, with 15 bases lying between them. CDR3 amino acids: CATKTELMNTEAFF. The CDR3, as DNA: TGTGCCACCAAGACGGAATTAATGAACACTGAAGCTTTCTTT. The full variable domain, its missing parts supplied by reference TRBV19 and TRBJ1-1, is DGGITQSPKYLFRKEGQNVTLSCEQNLNHDAMYWYRQDPGQGLRLIYYSQIVNDFQKGDIAEGYSVSREKKESFPLTVTSAQKNPTAFYLCATKTELMNTEAFFGQGTRLTVV.

V usage is TRBV5-5 and J usage is TRBJ2-5; D gene uncertain. Trimming stripped 0 bases from V and 1 base from J, with 10 bases between. Germline CDR1 and CDR2: SGHKS and YYEKEE (reference sequence). This CDR3 has 15 amino acids. The CDR3 here is CASSLAGSTQETQYF. CDR3 nucleotide sequence: TGTGCCAGCAGCTTGGCCGGTAGCACCCAAGAGACCCAGTACTTC. The entire variable domain, with the rest obtained from reference TRBV5-5 and TRBJ2-5, is as follows: DAGVTQSPTHLIKTRGQQVTLRCSPISGHKSVSWYQQVLGQGPQFIFQYYEKEERGRGNFPDRFSARQFPNYSSELNVNALLLGDSALYLCASSLAGSTQETQYFGPGTRLLVL.

The chain couples TRBV11-3 to TRBJ2-3, with a tentative D call TRBD2 (5 bases). Trimming removed 1 base from V and 10 bases from J, with 15 bases in between. This CDR3 comprises 14 residues. Germline V lookup: CDR1 SGHNT, CDR2 YENEEA. In nucleotides, the CDR3 is TGTGCCAGCAGCTTAGCGTCCGGAGGTTCGGCGCAGTATTTT. Translating it yields CASSLASGGSAQYF.

By sample share, this clone is medium-sized. V is TRBV2 and J is TRBJ2-7; 9 bases are a match to TRBD1. The V gene end was trimmed by 4 bases and the J gene end by 3 bases; junction bases not matched to a gene: 4. Germline CDR1 and CDR2: SNHLY and FYNNEI. This CDR3 is built from 14 residues. The CDR3 DNA reads TGTGCCAGCAGTGGACAGGGGGTCCGCTACGAGCAGTACTTC. Translated: CASSGQGVRYEQYF.

V is TRBV5-1 and J is TRBJ2-1; 7 bases match TRBD2. The CDR3 loop spans 14 amino acids. Germline V gene sequence: CDR1 SGHRS, CDR2 YFSETQ. The V segment lost 7 bases and the J segment 12 bases; nucleotides outside the gene matches: 16. The CDR3 DNA reads TGCGCCAGCTTTAAAGGGGCCCAGCGGGATTCGCAGTTCTTC. This codes for CASFKGAQRDSQFF.

The chain has TRBV19 and TRBJ1-3, with D unclear. V was shortened by 8 bases and J by 1 base, with 9 bases between the two germline ends. The germline gives CDR1 LNHDA, CDR2 SQIVND (reference sequence). There are 13 residues in the CDR3. The DNA for the CDR3 is TGTGCCAGTTCAAGGGTTTCTGGAAACACCATATATTTT. Translation: CASSRVSGNTIYF.

In this sample, this clone turned up a few times. The genes are TRBV2 and TRBJ1-5; the D gene is possibly TRBD1 (5 bases). This CDR3 comprises 15 residues. Germline V gives CDR1 SNHLY, CDR2 FYNNEI. Trimming removed 5 bases from V and 3 bases from J, with 14 bases in between. CDR3 DNA sequence: TGTGCCAGCAGTAATGACAGAGTGGACAATCAGCCCCAGCATTTT. It yields the protein CASSNDRVDNQPQHF.

The genes are TRBV6-6 and TRBJ2-5, with 7 bases aligning to TRBD2. There are 14 residues in the CDR3. The V gene end was trimmed by 2 bases and the J gene end by 2 bases; junction bases not matched to a gene: 2. Germline V gene lookup returns CDR1 MNHNY and CDR2 SVGAGI (reference sequence). The DNA of the CDR3 is TGTGCCAGCAGTTACAGTAGCGGGCAAGAGACCCAGTACTTC. Translation gives CASSYSSGQETQYF.

CDR3 bases: TGTGCCAGCAGCACTCTAGCGGGGTCCCAGGAGACCCAGTACTTC. Encoded protein: CASSTLAGSQETQYF. V usage is TRBV9 and J usage is TRBJ2-5; TRBD2 matches at 9 bases. V shed 4 bases and J 5 bases; nucleotides not matched to a gene: 9. This CDR3 comprises 15 residues. CDR1 and CDR2 from the germline V gene are SGDLS and YYNGEE.

The J gene is TRBJ1-6, the V gene TRBV27; unclear D gene. V lost 6 bases and J 9 bases, leaving 15 bases between the germline ends. The CDR3 length is 14 residues. The V gene's germline CDR1 is MNHEY and CDR2 SMNVEV (reference sequence). DNA of the CDR3: TGTGCCAGCAGCATGGCAGGTTTAGGTTCACCCCTCCACTTT. It is translated as CASSMAGLGSPLHF.

The rearrangement uses TRBV7-9 and TRBJ2-7; the match to TRBD2 covers 14 bases. V dropped 5 bases and J dropped 7; count of bases not matched to a gene: 7. Germline V lookup: CDR1 SEHNR, CDR2 FQNEAQ (reference sequence). There are 15 residues in the CDR3. The CDR3 region has the DNA TGTGCCAGCAGCCCCGGGACTAGCGGGAGTGAAGAGCAGTACTTC. It translates to CASSPGTSGSEEQYF.

The chain joins TRBV7-2 to TRBJ2-1; TRBD2 might be the D (6 bases). Trimming shortened V by 0 bases and J by 7 bases, and 13 bases separated the two germline ends. CDR1 and CDR2 (germline): SGHTA, FQGNSA. The length of the CDR3 is 15 residues. The CDR3 sequence: CASSLAWGVKNEQFF. The CDR3 coding sequence is TGTGCCAGCAGCTTAGCGTGGGGGGTTAAGAATGAGCAGTTCTTC.